A selection of T cell receptor beta chains follows, all from one sample in a study of type 1 regulatory T cells. TCRdb itself ran the reads through MiXCR, one entry per CDR3 protein. The sample contains 75,000 to 100,000 distinct CDR3 sequences, around 30% of which appear only once. The sequenced sample was CD4+ T cells, either the whole sample or a sorted fraction (not recorded which). Receptor source: a human donor in good health. CDR3s include the opening cysteine and the closing phenylalanine or tryptophan. Fields, in order: V gene, clone size, J gene, D gene, CDR3 protein, CDR3 DNA. A D gene is named only where the DNA matches it firmly. Some rows mark clone size as missing; the rest say once, few, many or name a class of expanded clone.

>TRBV10-3|few|TRBJ2-3|NA
CAISFRGDTDTQYF
TGTGCCATCAGTTTCCGGGGCGACACAGATACGCAGTATTTT
>TRBV7-2|NA|TRBJ1-1|NA
CASSLVLGVPTEAFF
TGTGCCAGCAGCTTAGTCTTAGGGGTTCCCACTGAAGCTTTCTTT
>TRBV7-9|NA|TRBJ2-7|NA
CASSLDGGPHEQYF
TGTGCCAGCAGCTTAGATGGGGGCCCCCACGAGCAGTACTTC
>TRBV2|few|TRBJ2-3|TRBD2
CASKELAGASADTQYF
TGTGCCAGCAAGGAACTAGCGGGAGCATCGGCAGATACGCAGTATTTT
>TRBV5-1|many|TRBJ2-3|NA
CASSRDPGTDTQYF
TGCGCCAGCAGCCGGGACCCCGGGACAGATACGCAGTATTTT
>TRBV24-1|few|TRBJ1-1|NA
CATSDSDTEAFF
TGTGCCACCAGTGATAGTGACACTGAAGCTTTCTTT
>TRBV30|NA|TRBJ2-7|TRBD1
CAWSVTPGQGNYEQYF
TGTGCCTGGAGTGTAACCCCAGGACAGGGGAACTACGAGCAGTACTTC
>TRBV20-1|few|TRBJ2-7|NA
CSALESGSSYEQYF
TGCAGTGCTCTTGAAAGCGGCAGCTCCTACGAGCAGTACTTC
>TRBV7-2|few|TRBJ2-1|TRBD2
CASSFTSGSMNEQFF
TGTGCCAGCAGCTTTACTAGCGGGAGTATGAATGAGCAGTTCTTC
>TRBV28|NA|TRBJ1-4|NA
CASSTPGGGLATNEKLFF
TGTGCCAGCAGTACACCCGGCGGGGGTTTAGCAACTAATGAAAAACTGTTTTTT
>TRBV3-1|NA|TRBJ2-2|NA
CASSQAHAAGELFF
TGTGCCAGCAGCCAAGCCCATGCCGCCGGGGAGCTGTTTTTT
>TRBV20-1|NA|TRBJ1-2|NA
CSAPTGAGGYTF
TGCAGTGCCCCGACCGGGGCAGGGGGCTACACCTTC
>TRBV15|few|TRBJ2-7|NA
CATSRGITTLTYEQYF
TGTGCCACCAGCAGAGGAATCACGACCCTCACCTACGAGCAGTACTTC
>TRBV7-9|NA|TRBJ2-5|TRBD1
CASSDGQGEHETQYF
TGTGCCAGCAGCGATGGACAGGGGGAACACGAGACCCAGTACTTC
>TRBV6-1|NA|TRBJ2-7|TRBD1
CASSTTGTGGYEQYF
TGTGCCAGCAGTACTACCGGGACAGGGGGCTACGAGCAGTACTTC